The entry that follows covers one T cell receptor (beta chain) sequence. Its antigen is not identified. The source of the sample is a study of vaccination and CD4 T cells after COVID-19. As for the study in general: The convalescent population consisted of six males and four females, two of whom were of Hispanic ethnicity. The post-COVID samples were taken a median roughly 98 days after diagnosis, anywhere from 35 to 161.

With V trimmed by 7 bases and J by 2 bases, 5 bases remained unmatched. CDR3 length: 14 amino acids. Germline V gives CDR1 MNHNS, CDR2 SASEGT. An Oncomine TCR Beta short-read assay was used to sequence the DNA from cultured CD4+ T cells. TCRdb redid the calling of the PCR reads with MiXCR, one entry per CDR3 protein. The sample has around 19,000 distinct CDR3 sequences, 55% to 70% seen once. Documented treatment: approximately 11-day PBMC culture with coronavirus spike peptide pools or control peptides (ViraFEST assay). The gene calls are TRBV6-1 and TRBJ1-5; 7 bases map to TRBD1. This sequence was found in a human donor who had recovered from COVID-19. Material: CD4+ T cells from blood, cultured in vitro. The CDR3 sequence: CASTGQARNQPQHF. In nucleotides, the CDR3 is TGTGCCAGCACCGGACAGGCCCGCAATCAGCCCCAGCATTTT.